The text below deals with one T cell receptor (beta chain). Its antigen remains unidentified. Data came from immunoSEQ multiplex PCR; TCRdb stores just in-frame clones and leaves some out. This repertoire shows about 150,000 clones, about 91% found once; its top ten account for over 12%. V was clipped by 5 bases and J by 7 bases, with 21 bases between them. The CDR3 is 15 amino acids. Germline V lookup: CDR1 SGHTA, CDR2 FQGNSA. This entry is derived from a study of T cell responses to AZD1222 COVID-19 vaccine. Points from the study as a whole: Seropositivity was recorded at baseline in only a handful of AZD1222 recipients.

This rearrangement joins TRBV7-2 to TRBJ2-7; D gene ambiguous. The sequence derives from an adult in good health. The sample here was peripheral blood, taken on day 0 of AZD1222 vaccination. CDR3 sequence (DNA): TGTGCCAGCAGCAACCAGAGAACGGGCGCTGGGGAGCAGTACTTC. Translation: CASSNQRTGAGEQYF.